Listed here are 13 T cell receptor beta chains from one sample, sequenced in a study of lymphopenia after photon versus proton radiotherapy. Only in-frame clones appear in the TCRdb table, and some are missing; sequencing was by immunoSEQ multiplex PCR. Here the sample spans around 66,000 clones, approximately 86% being singletons. This specimen was peripheral blood, taken from a patient treated with photon-based radiotherapy. These receptors were collected from a man in his forties or fifties with gastric cancer.

The chain links TRBV10-3 to TRBJ1-1; tentatively, D is TRBD1 (5 bases). V lost 0 bases, J lost 7 bases, and 9 bases lay in between. The CDR3 consists of 13 residues. CDR1 is ENHRY and CDR2 is SYGVKD in the germline V gene. The CDR3 loop is CAISESLGGEAFF. The CDR3 DNA is TGTGCCATCAGTGAGTCCTTGGGGGGTGAAGCTTTCTTT.

This sequence joins TRBV7-9 and TRBJ2-2; TRBD2 matches 14 bases. CDR1 is SEHNR and CDR2 is FQNEAQ in the germline V gene (reference sequence). The CDR3 spans 19 residues. The ends lost 0 bases at V and 0 bases at J; junction bases unmatched: 3. CDR3 sequence reads: CASSLAGLAGVANTGELFF. CDR3 DNA sequence: TGTGCCAGCAGCTTAGCGGGACTAGCGGGGGTGGCGAACACCGGGGAGCTGTTTTTT.

This chain links TRBV7-2 with TRBJ1-2; 7 bases are shared with TRBD1. The junction had 8 bases not matched to a gene; V was cut back by 5 bases and J by 5 bases. This CDR3 has 14 residues. Germline CDR1 SGHTA, CDR2 FQGNSA. CDR3 amino acids: CASSLGQADYGYTF. CDR3 nucleotide sequence: TGTGCCAGCAGCCTCGGACAGGCCGATTATGGCTACACCTTC. Looking up the rest from reference TRBV7-2 and TRBJ1-2 gives the full variable domain: GAGVSQSPSNKVTEKGKDVELRCDPISGHTALYWYRQSLGQGLEFLIYFQGNSAPDKSGLPSDRFSAERTGGSVSTLTIQRTQQEDSAVYLCASSLGQADYGYTFGSGTRLTVV.

The chain combines TRBV10-3 with TRBJ1-5; the D is unclear. This CDR3 contains 13 residues. The germline gives CDR1 ENHRY, CDR2 SYGVKD. The germline V and J ends were trimmed by 10 bases and 4 bases, with 14 bases remaining between them. CDR3 nucleotides: TGTGCCACTAGGCCGAATGGGAATCAGCCCCAGCATTTT. Amino acid sequence: CATRPNGNQPQHF.

V usage is TRBV19 and J usage is TRBJ2-2, with 9 bases matching TRBD1. The length of the CDR3 is 14 residues. The V gene end was trimmed by 5 bases and the J gene end by 6 bases; junction bases not matched to a gene: 4. Germline values: CDR1 LNHDA, CDR2 SQIVND (reference sequence). CDR3 residues: CASSLRQGAGELFF. CDR3 DNA: TGTGCCAGTAGTCTAAGACAGGGGGCCGGGGAGCTGTTTTTT.

This clone has only a few counts. The junction does not match germline at one end; this may be a read error. This rearrangement joins TRBV4-1 to TRBJ2-3; TRBD1 matches at 7 bases. The CDR3 totals 13 residues. Per germline, CDR1 MGHRA and CDR2 YSYEKL. The CDR3 loop is CGSAKGAGDTQYF. The DNA for the CDR3 is TGTGGCTCCGCTAAGGGGGCTGGAGATACGCAGTATTTT.

The chain recombines TRBV12-5 with TRBJ2-7; the match to TRBD1 covers 8 bases. Trimming took 10 bases from V and 0 from J; bases not matched to a gene: 5. The CDR3 is 13 amino acids. Germline lookup yields CDR1 LGHNT and CDR2 FRNRAP. The CDR3 reads CATAQGASYEQYF. The DNA for the CDR3 is TGTGCTACCGCTCAGGGGGCCTCCTACGAGCAGTACTTC. The full variable domain, its missing parts supplied by reference TRBV12-5 and TRBJ2-7, is DARVTQTPRHKVTEMGQEVTMRCQPILGHNTVFWYRQTMMQGLELLAYFRNRAPLDDSGMPKDRFSAEMPDATLATLKIQPSEPRDSAVYFCATAQGASYEQYFGPGTRLTVT.

The CDR3 here is CASRGELPSTDTQYF. CDR3 nucleotide sequence: TGTGCCAGCAGGGGAGAGCTACCTAGCACAGATACGCAGTATTTT. This sequence joins TRBV6-5 and TRBJ2-3, with a possible D match to TRBD2 (5 bases). Trimming left V 6 bases short and J 0 bases short, with 13 bases between. The length of the CDR3 is 15 residues. The germline V gene encodes CDR1 MNHEY and CDR2 SVGAGI.

V is TRBV16 and J is TRBJ1-5; D ambiguous. The ends were cut back, 11 bases at V and 9 bases at J, with 11 bases in the middle. The CDR3 runs 10 residues. The V gene's germline CDR1 is KGHSY and CDR2 FQNENV. CDR3 loop: CARGARPQHF. The CDR3 DNA sequence: TGTGCCCGCGGCGCCAGGCCCCAGCATTTT. The full variable domain, its missing parts supplied by reference TRBV16 and TRBJ1-5, is GEEVAQTPKHLVRGEGQKAKLYCAPIKGHSYVFWYQQVLKNEFKFLISFQNENVFDETGMPKERFSAKCLPNSPCSLEIQATKLEDSAVYFCARGARPQHFGDGTRLSIL.

This clone was recorded a few times. The J gene is TRBJ2-7, the V gene TRBV7-2, with TRBD1 identical over 8 bases. The CDR3 is 14 amino acids. After removal of 1 base from V and 7 bases from J, the junction contained 6 bases not matched to a gene. Germline V gene lookup returns CDR1 SGHTA and CDR2 FQGNSA. This chain's CDR3 is CASSLGQGLGEQYF. The CDR3 DNA is TGTGCCAGCAGCTTAGGACAGGGGTTGGGGGAGCAGTACTTC.

The gene calls are TRBV18 and TRBJ1-2, with 8 bases identical to TRBD1. V lost 2 bases and J lost 2; bases outside the gene matches: 4. Germline V gene sequence: CDR1 KGHSH, CDR2 LQKENI. CDR3 length: 15 residues. The CDR3 loop is CASSPGQGFNYGYTF. CDR3 bases: TGTGCCAGCTCACCAGGACAGGGATTCAACTATGGCTACACCTTC.

The CDR3 DNA is TGTGCTAGTGGTCCCTTCGTATCCGCCCCGAACACCGGGGAGCTGTTTTTT. Protein sequence: CASGPFVSAPNTGELFF. V is TRBV12-5 and J is TRBJ2-2; D call uncertain. Germline V gives CDR1 LGHNT, CDR2 FRNRAP. The CDR3 covers 17 residues. The V gene lost 5 bases and the J gene lost 0 bases, with 16 bases spanning the gap. The full variable domain, rest sourced from reference TRBV12-5 and TRBJ2-2, is DARVTQTPRHKVTEMGQEVTMRCQPILGHNTVFWYRQTMMQGLELLAYFRNRAPLDDSGMPKDRFSAEMPDATLATLKIQPSEPRDSAVYFCASGPFVSAPNTGELFFGEGSRLTVL.

This chain connects TRBV4-2 to TRBJ1-3, with D possibly matching TRBD1 (5 bases). Germline V gene data show CDR1 as LGHNA and CDR2 as YNFKEQ. V lost 3 bases and J lost 0, with 18 bases in between. The CDR3 is 18 amino acids. The CDR3 region has the DNA TGTGCCAGCAGCCACCCCGGGGGACCAAGCCTCTCTGGAAACACCATATATTTT. It codes for CASSHPGGPSLSGNTIYF.